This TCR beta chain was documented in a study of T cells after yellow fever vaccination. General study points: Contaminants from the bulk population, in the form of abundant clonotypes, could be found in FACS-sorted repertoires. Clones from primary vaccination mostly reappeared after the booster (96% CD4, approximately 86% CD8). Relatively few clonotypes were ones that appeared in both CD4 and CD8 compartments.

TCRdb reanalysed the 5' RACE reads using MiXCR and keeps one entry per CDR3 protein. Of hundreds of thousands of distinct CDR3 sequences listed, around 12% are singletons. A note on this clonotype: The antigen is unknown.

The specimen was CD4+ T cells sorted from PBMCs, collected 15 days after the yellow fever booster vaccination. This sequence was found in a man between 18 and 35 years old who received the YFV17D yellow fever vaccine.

Here the CDR3 reads CASSPYLRGNEQFF. CDR3 in DNA: TGTGCCAGCAGTCCCTACCTCCGGGGCAATGAGCAGTTCTTC. The chain joins TRBV12-3 or TRBV12-4 to TRBJ2-1, with TRBD2 as a possible D gene (5 bases). Trimming cost V 5 bases and J 6 bases, with 14 bases left between them. This CDR3 region has 14 residues.